This TCR beta chain comes out of a study of neurological immune-mediated disorders. The CDR3 totals 12 residues. V was shortened by 1 base and J by 7 bases, with 7 bases between the two germline ends. CDR1 and CDR2 from the germline V gene are LGHDT and YNNKEL (reference sequence). In this sample, this clonotype turned up many times. With 10-nucleotide random UMIs included, cDNA was synthesized by 5'RACE. From the 5' RACE reads, TCRdb called clonotypes with MiXCR, one entry per CDR3 protein. The data hold around 50,000 distinct CDR3 sequences, with around 17% observed a single time. The specimen sequenced was PBMCs. The rearrangement uses TRBV3-1 and TRBJ1-1; D unclear. The receptor comes from a man in his sixties in good health. The CDR3 loop is CASSQVPVEAFF. The CDR3 DNA sequence: TGTGCCAGCAGCCAAGTTCCGGTTGAAGCTTTCTTT.